This TCR beta chain was recorded in a study of prognosis after radiotherapy for stage I lung cancer (dated by TCRdb to about 2021). About the investigation overall: Between early 2018 and early 2019, 20 or so stage I NSCLC patients were enrolled in Nanjing, China. In every patient, SBRT was given without any concurrent therapy. Peripheral blood TCR beta repertoires were profiled in stage I NSCLC patients before and after stereotactic body radiotherapy, and the study then linked these repertoires to distant failure. The cohort comprised roughly 13 men and five or six women with a median age of approximately 70 years, ranging from roughly 53 to 85 years. Using image-guided IMRT or VMAT, SBRT was delivered in 3 to 5 fractions at a biologically effective dose of at least 100 Gy. All patients were regarded as medically inoperable, because of comorbidities in about a dozen patients and refusal of surgery in roughly seven patients. About 15 of the patients presented with newly diagnosed primary stage I lung tumors; several had oligometastatic NSCLC following surgical resection of the primary tumor. Four of the 19 patients developed distant metastases after SBRT, at a median of approximately 7 months; the other 15 showed no significant progression. A total of roughly 38 blood samples from some 19 patients were sequenced, with one sample obtained before and one obtained after SBRT for each patient. Squamous cell carcinoma histology was identified in seven patients, and adenocarcinoma histology was identified in twelve patients. Results the study describes overall, beyond this receptor: TRBV and TRBJ usage frequencies reportedly varied with metastasis status, involving two V genes at baseline and several V and two J genes after SBRT. Limitations of the study included a small cohort and short follow-up, and the study findings need independent validation. No determination of tumor specificity was made for expanded TCR clones. No adjustment for multiple comparisons was applied to any of the reported P values. Post-SBRT Shannon entropy and its change from baseline were lower in patients who developed distant metastases; baseline Shannon entropy was not associated with metastases. A decrease in unique TCR clone counts was observed after SBRT (median approximately 9,800 before versus about 7,000 after; Wilcoxon paired P=0.011).

About this clonotype: Its recognized antigen is unknown. A much larger clone sits a single nucleotide away, making a read error possible.

From its cysteine to its phenylalanine, the CDR3 spans 15 amino acids. Only the CDR3 region is kept as DNA, spanning 45 bases read in frame from base 1. For CDR1 and CDR2, the germline V gene (reference sequence) lists LNHDA and SQIVND. All patients had node-negative disease on CT and PET/CT, and none had a history of other malignancies or had previously received chemotherapy or radiotherapy. At each of the two time points, about 6.3 milliliters of peripheral venous blood were collected into EDTA tubes. PBMCs were isolated by Ficoll-Paque Plus density-gradient centrifugation. Right after collection, samples were kept at -80 degrees C until analysis. Two rounds of multiplex PCR were used to amplify the TCR beta CDR3 region from genomic DNA. The first PCR round used primers specific to each TRBV and TRBJ gene, with sequences filed in Chinese patent CN105087789A. Universal primers were used in the second PCR round. The Roche High Pure PCR Template Preparation Kit was used to extract genomic DNA from frozen PBMCs. An Illumina HiSeq 3000 was used to sequence the libraries paired-end with 151 bp reads. The study's own analysis went as follows. Raw reads lacking the multiplex PCR primer sequences were removed with CutAdapt. PEAR was used to merge high-quality paired reads into contigs. By aligning each contig to reference sequences, MiXCR assigned the TRB V, D and J gene segments to that contig. CDR3 sequences were clustered by base quality and sequence similarity to remove sequencing errors. Shannon entropy, normalized by the natural log of the productive TCR sequence number, served as the measure of diversity. Clonality was computed as one minus the ratio of Shannon entropy to the natural log of the number of unique clonotypes. Using the Youden index from ROC curves, the researchers picked the repertoire-metric cut-offs for progression-free survival, and all analyses were carried out in R 3.5.3. The public sequencing data were trimmed at Q25 with fastp and processed into clonotypes with MiXCR by TCRdb, which kept only in-frame beta chains. Records with the same CDR3 protein are collapsed into one entry carrying the most frequent genes and DNA. The V and J calls and clone size are TCRdb's, not the authors'. In all, the sample holds some 15,000 distinct CDR3 sequences, and around 42% of those were seen once. The ten biggest clones cover approximately 40% of the sample.

This sample comprised PBMCs, obtained before or after stereotactic body radiation therapy (not recorded which). In this chain, TRBV19 is recombined with TRBJ2-3, with TRBD2 identical over 8 junction bases. This TCR derives from a donor aged 50 or older with non-small cell lung cancer. The sequenced DNA is TGTGCCAGTACCCTAACTAGCGGTCTCACAGATACGCGGTATTTT. Its protein is CASTLTSGLTDTRYF.